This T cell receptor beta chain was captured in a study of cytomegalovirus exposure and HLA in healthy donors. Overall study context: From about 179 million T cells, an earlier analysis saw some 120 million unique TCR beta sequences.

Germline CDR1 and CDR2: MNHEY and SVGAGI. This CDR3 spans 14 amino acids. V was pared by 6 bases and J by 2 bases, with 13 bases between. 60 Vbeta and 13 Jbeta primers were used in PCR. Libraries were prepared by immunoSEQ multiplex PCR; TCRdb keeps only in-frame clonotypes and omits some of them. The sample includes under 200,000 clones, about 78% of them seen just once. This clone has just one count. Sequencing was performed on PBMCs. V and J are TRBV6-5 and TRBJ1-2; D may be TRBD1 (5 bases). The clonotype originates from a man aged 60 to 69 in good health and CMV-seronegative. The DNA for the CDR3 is TGTGCCAGCAGACCAGGGTATCGAAACTATGGCTACACCTTC. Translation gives CASRPGYRNYGYTF.